Following are 5 T cell receptor beta chains from one sample sequenced in a study of cytomegalovirus exposure and HLA in healthy donors. Libraries were prepared by immunoSEQ multiplex PCR; TCRdb keeps only in-frame clonotypes and omits some of them. Here the sample spans 210,000 or so clones, 88% being singletons. Sequences were obtained from PBMCs. These receptors were obtained from a woman aged 18-29 years in good health and CMV-seronegative.

This chain joins TRBV28 and TRBJ1-5; D might be TRBD1 (6 bases). Between the trimmed V and J ends, which lost 8 bases and 5 bases, there was a span of 10 bases. The V gene's germline CDR1 is MDHEN and CDR2 SYDVKM. CDR3 length: 12 residues. The CDR3 DNA follows: TGTGCCAGCCACAGGGCTCATCAGCCCCAGCATTTT. It specifies CASHRAHQPQHF.

The V call is TRBV7-9, the J call TRBJ1-3, with 8 nucleotides matching TRBD1. Trimming at V came to 6 bases and at J to 2 bases, leaving 9 bases not matched to a gene. Germline V gives CDR1 SEHNR, CDR2 FQNEAQ (reference sequence). The CDR3 length is 16 residues. CDR3: CASSIDRGSAGNTIYF. As DNA, the CDR3 is TGTGCCAGCAGTATCGACAGGGGTTCAGCTGGAAACACCATATATTTT.

The V gene is TRBV28, the J gene TRBJ1-2; a weak D match, TRBD1 (5 bases). The CDR3 length is 13 residues. The V and J ends lost 7 bases and 7 bases respectively, with 16 bases between them. Germline V gene lookup returns CDR1 MDHEN and CDR2 SYDVKM. In DNA, the CDR3 is TGTGCCAGCACCCAACGCGGGGCCCGTGGCTACACCTTC. It yields the protein CASTQRGARGYTF.

The V gene is TRBV6-6, the J gene TRBJ1-5; no clear D. The CDR3 length is 14 residues. Germline CDR1 and CDR2: MNHNY and SVGAGI (reference sequence). With 0 bases removed from V and 5 bases from J, the gap between germline ends came to 8 bases. The CDR3 reads CASSYSGGDQPQHF. CDR3 coding DNA: TGTGCCAGCAGTTACTCGGGCGGGGATCAGCCCCAGCATTTT.

This sequence joins TRBV5-4 and TRBJ2-5; no firm D call. Germline assignment: CDR1 SGHNT and CDR2 YYREEE (reference sequence). This CDR3 is built from 16 residues. V lost 1 base and J lost 5, with 18 bases in between. The CDR3 loop reads CASSLRTIRHTETQYF. CDR3 bases: TGTGCCAGCAGCTTGCGTACTATAAGGCACACGGAGACCCAGTACTTC.